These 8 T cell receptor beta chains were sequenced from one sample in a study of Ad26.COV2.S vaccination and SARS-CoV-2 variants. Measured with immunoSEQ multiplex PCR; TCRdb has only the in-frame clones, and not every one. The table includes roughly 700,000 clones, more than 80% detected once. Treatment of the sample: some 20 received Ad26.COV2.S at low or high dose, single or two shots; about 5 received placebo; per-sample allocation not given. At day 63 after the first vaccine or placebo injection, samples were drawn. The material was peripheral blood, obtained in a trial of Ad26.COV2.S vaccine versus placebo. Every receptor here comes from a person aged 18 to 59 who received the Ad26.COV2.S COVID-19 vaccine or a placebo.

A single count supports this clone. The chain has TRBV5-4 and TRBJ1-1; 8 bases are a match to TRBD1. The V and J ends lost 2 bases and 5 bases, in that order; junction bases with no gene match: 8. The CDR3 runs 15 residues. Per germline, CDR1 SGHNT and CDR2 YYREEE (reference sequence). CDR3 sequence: CASSLSTGASTEAFF. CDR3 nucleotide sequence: TGTGCCAGCAGCTTATCGACAGGGGCAAGTACTGAAGCTTTCTTT. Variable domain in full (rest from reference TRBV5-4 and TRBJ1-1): ETGVTQSPTHLIKTRGQQVTLRCSSQSGHNTVSWYQQALGQGPQFIFQYYREEENGRGNFPPRFSGLQFPNYSSELNVNALELDDSALYLCASSLSTGASTEAFFGQGTRLTVV.

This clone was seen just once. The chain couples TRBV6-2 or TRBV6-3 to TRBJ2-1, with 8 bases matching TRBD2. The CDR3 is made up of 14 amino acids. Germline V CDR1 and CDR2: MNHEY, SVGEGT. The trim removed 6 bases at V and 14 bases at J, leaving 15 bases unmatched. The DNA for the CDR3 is TGTGCCAGCAGCAATATGGGGAGAGGGACTAGTAAGTTCTTC. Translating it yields CASSNMGRGTSKFF.

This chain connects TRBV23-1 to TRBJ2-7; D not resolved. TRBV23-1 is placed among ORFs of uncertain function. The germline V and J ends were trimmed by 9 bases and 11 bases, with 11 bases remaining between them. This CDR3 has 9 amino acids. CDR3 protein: CARGQPEYF. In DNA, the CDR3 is TGCGCCAGAGGTCAACCCGAGTACTTC.

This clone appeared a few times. The CDR3 nucleotides read TGTGCCAGCAGTGGGTATAGTAACTACGAGCAGTACTTC. Protein: CASSGYSNYEQYF. The chain carries TRBV12-3 or TRBV12-4 and TRBJ2-7; D not resolved. The germline V and J ends were trimmed by 5 bases and 3 bases, with 11 bases remaining between them. CDR3 length: 13 residues.

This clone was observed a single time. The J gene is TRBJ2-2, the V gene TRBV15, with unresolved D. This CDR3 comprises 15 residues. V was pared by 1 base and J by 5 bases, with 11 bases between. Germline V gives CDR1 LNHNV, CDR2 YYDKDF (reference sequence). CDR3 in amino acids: CATSRGPPFTGELFF. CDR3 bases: TGTGCCACCAGCAGAGGTCCCCCTTTTACCGGGGAGCTGTTTTTT.

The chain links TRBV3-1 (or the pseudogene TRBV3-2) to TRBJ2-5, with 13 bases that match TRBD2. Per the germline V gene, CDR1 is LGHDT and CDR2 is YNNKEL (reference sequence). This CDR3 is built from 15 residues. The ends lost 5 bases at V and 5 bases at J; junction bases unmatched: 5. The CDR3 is CASSALAGGRETQYF. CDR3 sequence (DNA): TGTGCCAGCAGCGCACTAGCGGGGGGGCGGGAGACCCAGTACTTC.

CDR3 DNA sequence: TGTGCCAGCAGTGTTTTGGGACATGAGCAGTTCTTC. The encoded protein is CASSVLGHEQFF. The chain employs TRBV2 and TRBJ2-1, with D perhaps given as TRBD1 or TRBD2 (5 bases each). Trimming removed 4 bases at V and 8 bases at J, with 9 bases between. The CDR3 has 12 amino acids. In germline, CDR1 is SNHLY, CDR2 FYNNEI.

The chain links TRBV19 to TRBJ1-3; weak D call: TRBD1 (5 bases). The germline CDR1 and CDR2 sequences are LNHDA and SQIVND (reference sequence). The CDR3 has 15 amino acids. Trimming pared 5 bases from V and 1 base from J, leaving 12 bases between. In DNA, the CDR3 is TGTGCCAGTAGTCGACAGCCTACTTCTGGAAACACCATATATTTT. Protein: CASSRQPTSGNTIYF.